This TCR beta chain was documented in a study of molecular identifiers for immune sequencing clone quantification. Preparation methods for the bulk TCR libraries were those previously described, with listed TCR primers. TCRdb processed the PCR reads anew with MiXCR; each CDR3 protein has one entry. The top ten clones hold about 0.74% of a sample with around 320,000 distinct CDR3 sequences, over 20% of them seen once. Broader study findings: Under 1% of molecules in naive cells, but over 98% of effector molecules, belonged to clones above 20 RNA copies. Jurkat TCR RNA spiked in from one cell reportedly remained identifiable amid roughly 940,000 naive cells.

About this clonotype: Its antigen is unidentified.

Sorting captured naive CD8 T cells as CD8+CD4-CCR7+CD45RA+. Input material: naive CD8+ T cells from blood, with Jurkat cell RNA spiked in. The subset: FACS-sorted CD8+CD4-CCR7+CD45RA+ naive T cells. This TCR came from a human donor in good health. Some libraries in this study had Jurkat cell RNA spiked in.

This chain's CDR3 is CATGWDTGELFF. The CDR3 DNA reads TGTGCCACCGGATGGGACACCGGGGAGCTGTTTTTT. This rearrangement joins TRBV19 to TRBJ2-2; D unclear. V lost 10 bases and J lost 3, with 9 bases in between. Germline CDR1 LNHDA, CDR2 SQIVND (reference sequence). The CDR3 contains 12 residues.